This TCR beta chain was recorded in a study of regulatory and conventional T cells in RAG deficiency. Study findings and constraints: In Omenn syndrome, Treg and Tconv repertoires overlapped >85%. Omenn syndrome and CID/AS patients had roughly 92-fold fewer unique Treg TCR beta sequences, versus roughly 10-fold elsewhere.

Comment on this clone: Its antigen is unknown.

Deletions cut 6 bases from V and 6 bases from J, with 8 bases between. CDR1 is DFQATT and CDR2 is SNEGSKA in the germline V gene (reference sequence). CDR3 length: 10 amino acids. Blood CD4+ CD25-low CD127-high conventional T cells supplied the genomic DNA template. This table comes from immunoSEQ multiplex PCR, and its TCRdb copy is limited to in-frame clones, with some not included. There are more than 40,000 clones in the sample; 80% to 90% occur only once, and 0.51% lies in the top ten. The same data also contributed to another study, on regulatory T cells. This second study says: The PCR used 52 TRBV and 13 TRBJ primers.

The gene calls are TRBV20-1 and TRBJ1-2; weak D call: TRBD1 (5 bases). The sample consisted of CD4+ effector T cells sorted from blood. The receptor's source is a human donor in good health. CDR3 bases: TGCAGTGCCGGGACGGATGGCTACACCTTC. It codes for CSAGTDGYTF.